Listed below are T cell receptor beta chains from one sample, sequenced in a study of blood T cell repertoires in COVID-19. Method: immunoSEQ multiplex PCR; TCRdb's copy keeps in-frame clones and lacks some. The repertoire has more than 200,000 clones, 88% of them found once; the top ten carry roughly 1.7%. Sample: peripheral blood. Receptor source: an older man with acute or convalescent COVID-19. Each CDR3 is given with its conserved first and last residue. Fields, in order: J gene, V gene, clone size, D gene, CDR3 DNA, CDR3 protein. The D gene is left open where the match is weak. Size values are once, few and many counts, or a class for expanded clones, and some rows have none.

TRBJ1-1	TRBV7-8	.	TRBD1	TGTGCCAGCCGAGGACAGGTGAACACTGAAGCTTTCTTT	CASRGQVNTEAFF
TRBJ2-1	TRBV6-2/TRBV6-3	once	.	TGTGCCAGCAGTTCGTTGGGCGGGAATGTGTATGAGCAGTTCTTC	CASSSLGGNVYEQFF
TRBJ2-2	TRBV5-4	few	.	TGTGCCAGCAGCTTCCCGGGTCCGGGGGACACCGGGGAGCTGTTTTTT	CASSFPGPGDTGELFF
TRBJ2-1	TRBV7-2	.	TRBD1	TGTGCCAGCAGCCCAGGGACAGGGGCCTACAATGAGCAGTTCTTC	CASSPGTGAYNEQFF
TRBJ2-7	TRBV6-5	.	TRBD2	TGTGCCAGCAGCCAAACTAGCGGGAGTCCCTACGAGCAGTACTTC	CASSQTSGSPYEQYF
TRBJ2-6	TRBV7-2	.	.	TGTGCCAGCAGCTCCCGGGGGTCTGGCTCTGGGGCCAACGTCCTGACTTTC	CASSSRGSGSGANVLTF
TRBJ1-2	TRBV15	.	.	TGTGCCACCAGCAGTAAGGGGAGGAACTATGGCTACACCTTC	CATSSKGRNYGYTF
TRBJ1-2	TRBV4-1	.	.	TGCGCCAGCAGCCAAGATTCCAGGGCGAACTATGGCTACACCTTC	CASSQDSRANYGYTF
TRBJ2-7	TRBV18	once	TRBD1	TGTGCCAGCTCACCCCTTGGGACAGGGGAGGTCTACGAGCAGTACTTC	CASSPLGTGEVYEQYF
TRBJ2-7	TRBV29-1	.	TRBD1	TGCAGCGTAGGACAGGGGTTCTACGAGCAGTACTTC	CSVGQGFYEQYF
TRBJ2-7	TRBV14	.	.	TGTGCCAGCAGCCCGCGACGGGGGGCGGGAGACTACGAGCAGTACTTC	CASSPRRGAGDYEQYF
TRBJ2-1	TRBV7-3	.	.	TGTGCCAGCAGCTTAGGACGGGGGGCTGGTGAGCAGTTCTTC	CASSLGRGAGEQFF
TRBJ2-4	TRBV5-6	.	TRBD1	TGTGCCAGCAGCTCCAGGGGGCGGGAAAACATTCAGTACTTC	CASSSRGRENIQYF
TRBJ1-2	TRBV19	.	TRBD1	TGTGCCAGTAGTATCCCTTCGGGACAGGGATACTATGGCTACACCTTC	CASSIPSGQGYYGYTF
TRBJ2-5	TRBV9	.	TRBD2	TGTGCCAGCAGCCCAACCTCGGGAGCGGGAGTGGGAGAGACCCAGTACTTC	CASSPTSGAGVGETQYF
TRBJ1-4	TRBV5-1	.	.	TGCGCCAGCAGCTTGAGTGAAAAGGGGAATGAAAAACTGTTTTTT	CASSLSEKGNEKLFF
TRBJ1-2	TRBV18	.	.	TGTGCCAGCTCACCTACCCACGGTCTCGCTAACTATGGCTACACCTTC	CASSPTHGLANYGYTF
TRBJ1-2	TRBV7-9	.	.	TGTGCCAGCAGCCCCGACAGCCTAATAAGGAAGGGTTATGGCTACACCTTC	CASSPDSLIRKGYGYTF
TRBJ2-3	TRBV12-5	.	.	TGTGCTAGTGGTTTGGTAGAGCTCAGGACAGAGCTAGATAGCACAGATACGCAGTATTTT	CASGLVELRTELDSTDTQYF
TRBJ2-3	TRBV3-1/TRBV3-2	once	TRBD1	TGTGCCAGCAGCCAAGGGGTTTCCGGGACAGGGTTAGATACGCAGTATTTT	CASSQGVSGTGLDTQYF
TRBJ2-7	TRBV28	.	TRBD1	TGTGCCAGCTACGGACAGGGGGTCTCCTACGAGCAGTACTTC	CASYGQGVSYEQYF
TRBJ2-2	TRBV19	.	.	TGTGCCAGTAGTATAGCTGCAGCGAACACCGGGGAGCTGTTTTTT	CASSIAAANTGELFF
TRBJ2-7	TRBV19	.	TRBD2	TGTGCCAGTAGTACGGAGCGGGAGAACGAGCAGTACTTC	CASSTERENEQYF
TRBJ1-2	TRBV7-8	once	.	TGTGCCAGCAGCCAAAGGACAAGCTTGATGGGCTACACCTTC	CASSQRTSLMGYTF
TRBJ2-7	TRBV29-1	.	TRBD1	TGCAGCGTTAAGGGACAGGGATTCTACGAGCAGTACTTC	CSVKGQGFYEQYF
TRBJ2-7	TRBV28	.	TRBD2	TGTGCCAGCAGTTTAGCGGGGGGGGAGCAGTACTTC	CASSLAGGEQYF
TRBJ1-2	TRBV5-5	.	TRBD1	TGTGCCAGCAGCTTGGAAGGGGAGGCACAGGGGGGCTATGGCTACACCTTC	CASSLEGEAQGGYGYTF
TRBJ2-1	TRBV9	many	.	TGTGCCAGCAGCCCAGGGCAGAGCTCCTACAATGAGCAGTTCTTC	CASSPGQSSYNEQFF
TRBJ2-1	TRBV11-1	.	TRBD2	TGTGCCGGCAACCCCCGGAGCGGGAGACCGCATGAGCAGTTCTTC	CAGNPRSGRPHEQFF
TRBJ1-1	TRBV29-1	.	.	TGCAGCACCCGAGAGGGCGCTGAAGCTTTCTTT	CSTREGAEAFF
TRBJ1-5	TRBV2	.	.	TGTGCCAGCACTCCAACAGAGAGCAATCAGCCCCAGCATTTT	CASTPTESNQPQHF